This T cell receptor (beta chain) was sequenced during a study of OX40 agonist ivuxolimab in advanced cancers. Sequenced by immunoSEQ multiplex PCR; TCRdb stores in-frame clones only, minus some. Among 65,000 to 80,000 clones listed, 80% to 95% were seen once. Trimming stripped 5 bases from V and 0 bases from J, with 1 base between. Germline V gene sequence: CDR1 SGHTA, CDR2 FQGNSA. The CDR3 consists of 12 residues. The sample consisted of CD4+ or CD8+ T cells sorted from blood, taken in a trial of the OX40 agonist ivuxolimab. This rearrangement joins TRBV7-2 to TRBJ2-2; no clear D gene. The receptor's source is an adult with an advanced solid tumor such as melanoma, head and neck, liver or kidney cancer. This CDR3 is CASSPNTGELFF. As DNA, the CDR3 is TGTGCCAGCAGCCCGAACACCGGGGAGCTGTTTTTT.